These T cell receptor beta chains were read from a single sample in a study of blood T cell repertoires in COVID-19. Assay used: immunoSEQ multiplex PCR; TCRdb lists only in-frame clones, some missing. The sample shows tens of thousands of clones, nearly 95% of them seen only once. The specimen sequenced was peripheral blood. Receptors were obtained from a human donor with active COVID-19. The donor label of this sample is uncertain. CDR3s include the opening cysteine and the closing phenylalanine or tryptophan.

>TRBV7-2
CASSWVGTRVDEQFF
>TRBV4-3
CASSQGLADTQYF
>TRBV20-1
CSASAGHLSYEQYF
>TRBV6-1
CASSELVSLAGPMGEQFF
>TRBV9
CASSAQISNTEAFF
>TRBV7-9
CATRTSGDNEQFF
>TRBV7-2
CASSLFQVNQPQHF
>TRBV7-9
CASSLSRSTNTEAFF
>TRBV12-3/TRBV12-4
CASSWTVVDEQYF
>TRBV11-3
CASSLVYRENTEAFF
>TRBV13
CASSSWAGAPVAKNIQYF
>TRBV19
CASKGVSYEQYF
>TRBV5-4
CASSPGLARADTQYF
>TRBV28
CASSFRREYSPLHF
>TRBV12-3/TRBV12-4
CASSSVLEAFF
>TRBV15
CATSSLLQGTGQPQHF
>TRBV25-1
CASSSRRGGRGYTF
>TRBV5-1
CASSMGGRGREGYTF
>TRBV6-4
CASSVPLKQFF
>TRBV3-1/TRBV3-2
CASSQDGSREQYF
>TRBV19
CASSNRDSDTQYF
>TRBV6-5
CASSKPGQGSEAFF
>TRBV3-1/TRBV3-2
CASSQDQGKSSYEQYF
>TRBV6-5
CASSYEGRLAAEAFF
>TRBV5-5
CASSSDRDSRNIQYF
>TRBV5-1
CASSPDRGSNQPQHF
>TRBV7-9
CASSLDRGLYNEQFF
>TRBV5-1
CASSLSGGGNTEAFF
>TRBV12-5
CASGFSNYGYTF
>TRBV7-2
CASSLNREGGELFF
>TRBV13
CASSLVRSLETQYF
>TRBV14
CASSLTPGGSIQYF
>TRBV12-3/TRBV12-4
CASSLSNSGELFF
>TRBV3-1/TRBV3-2
CASSQLDETQYF
>TRBV6-2/TRBV6-3
CASSFINEQFF
>TRBV6-5
CASSNNYEQYF
>TRBV7-9
CASSLAPPERGVIDTQYF
>TRBV11-2
CASSLGGGADYEQYF
>TRBV18
CASSPLGQGGYNEQFF
>TRBV29-1
CSVAFGGSSYNEQFF